Sequencing of this T cell receptor beta chain was carried out in a study of spatial heterogeneity in lung cancer. Study at large: Across tumor regions, counts of TCR transcripts showed a strong correlation with a T cell module score derived from matched bulk RNA-seq. Findings of the study overall: Within tumors, counts of expanded alpha and beta TCRs tracked tumor mutation counts.

Trimming took 0 bases from V and 1 from J, leaving 11 bases between them. CDR1 and CDR2 from the germline V gene are SGHTA and FQGNSA. The CDR3 length is 16 residues. The time point: sample taken at primary tumor resection. Whole RNA obtained from tumor, nontumor lung or frozen PBMC underwent sequencing without sorting. This clonotype is termed medium-sized. Its antigen is as yet unknown. MiXCR was run by TCRdb on the 5' RACE reads, yielding one entry per CDR3 protein. In the table there are just under 2,000 distinct CDR3 sequences, about 8.9% of which are singletons. The chain links TRBV7-2 to TRBJ2-3; tentatively, D is TRBD2 (5 bases). This material consisted of lung tumor tissue, taken at surgery. The source is a female donor with early-stage non-small cell lung cancer. CDR3 sequence reads: CASSLAPSGGTDTQYF. The CDR3 DNA sequence: TGTGCCAGCAGCTTAGCACCCAGCGGAGGCACAGATACGCAGTATTTT.